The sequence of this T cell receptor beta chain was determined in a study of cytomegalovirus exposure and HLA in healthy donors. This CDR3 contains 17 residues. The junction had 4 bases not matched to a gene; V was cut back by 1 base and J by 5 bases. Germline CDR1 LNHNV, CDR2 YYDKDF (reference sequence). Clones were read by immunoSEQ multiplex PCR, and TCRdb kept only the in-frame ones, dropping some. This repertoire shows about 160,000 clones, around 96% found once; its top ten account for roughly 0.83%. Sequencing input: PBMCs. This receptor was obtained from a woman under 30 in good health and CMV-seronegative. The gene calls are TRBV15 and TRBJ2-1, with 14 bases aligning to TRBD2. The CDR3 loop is CATSRGTSGGSNNEQFF. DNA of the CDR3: TGTGCCACCAGCAGAGGGACTAGCGGGGGGAGTAACAATGAGCAGTTCTTC.